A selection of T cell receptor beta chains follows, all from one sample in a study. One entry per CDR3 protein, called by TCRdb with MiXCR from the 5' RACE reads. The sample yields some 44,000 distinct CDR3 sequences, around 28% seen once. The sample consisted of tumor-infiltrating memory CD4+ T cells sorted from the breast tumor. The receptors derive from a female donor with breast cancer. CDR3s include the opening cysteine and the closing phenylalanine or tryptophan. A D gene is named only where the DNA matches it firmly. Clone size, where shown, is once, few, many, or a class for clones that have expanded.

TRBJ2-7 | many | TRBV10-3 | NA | CAISVARMRSSYEQYF | TGTGCCATCAGTGTGGCGAGAATGCGGAGCTCCTACGAGCAGTACTTC
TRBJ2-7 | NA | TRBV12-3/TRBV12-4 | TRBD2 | CASSNRLAGVGEQYF | TGTGCCAGCAGTAACCGACTAGCGGGAGTAGGTGAGCAGTACTTC
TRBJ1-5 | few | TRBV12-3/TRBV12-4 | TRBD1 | CASSLSDRGQHF | TGTGCCAGCAGTTTAAGTGACAGGGGGCAACATTTT
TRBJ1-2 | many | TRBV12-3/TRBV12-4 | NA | CASSSRGQPANYGYTF | TGTGCCAGCAGTTCCAGGGGACAACCGGCTAACTATGGCTACACCTTC
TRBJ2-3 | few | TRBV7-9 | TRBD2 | CASSLAVGSGGVAQYF | TGTGCCAGCAGCTTAGCGGTGGGGAGCGGGGGGGTCGCGCAGTATTTT
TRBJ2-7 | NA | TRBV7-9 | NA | CASPPRGGDNYEQYF | TGTGCCAGCCCCCCTCGAGGAGGGGATAACTACGAGCAGTATTTC
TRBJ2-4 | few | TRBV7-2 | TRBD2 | CASSYGLAENIQYF | TGTGCCAGCAGCTACGGACTAGCGGAAAACATTCAGTACTTC
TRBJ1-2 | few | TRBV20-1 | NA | CSASRDSLNGYTF | TGCAGTGCTAGTAGGGATTCATTGAATGGCTACACCTTC
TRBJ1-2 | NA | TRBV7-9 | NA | CASSPGSAVANYGYTF | TGTGCCAGCAGCCCCGGCAGCGCTGTTGCTAACTATGGCTACACCTTC
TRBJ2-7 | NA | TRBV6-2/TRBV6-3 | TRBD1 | CASSSPGQGIDEQYF | TGTGCCAGCAGTTCCCCGGGACAGGGTATAGACGAGCAGTACTTC
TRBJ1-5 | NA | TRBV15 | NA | CATSRDVVQGQPQHF | TGTGCCACTAGCAGAGATGTGGTCCAGGGCCAGCCCCAGCATTTT
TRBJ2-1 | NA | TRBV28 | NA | CASSLEAYNEQFF | TGTGCCAGCAGTTTAGAGGCTTACAATGAGCAGTTCTTC
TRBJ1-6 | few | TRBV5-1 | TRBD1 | CASSSWTGGGSPLHF | TGCGCCAGCAGCTCCTGGACAGGTGGCGGATCACCCCTCCACTTT
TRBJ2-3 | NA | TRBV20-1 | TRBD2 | CSLSGGNTDTQYF | TGCAGTTTGAGCGGGGGAAACACAGATACGCAGTATTTT
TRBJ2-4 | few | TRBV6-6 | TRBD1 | CASSYGDRQGENIQYF | TGTGCCAGCAGTTACGGGGACAGGCAGGGGGAAAACATTCAGTACTTC
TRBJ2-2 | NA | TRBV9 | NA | CASSIGTNTGELFF | TGTGCCAGCAGCATAGGAACGAACACCGGGGAGCTGTTTTTT
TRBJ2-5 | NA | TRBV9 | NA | CASSVFGGQETQYF | TGTGCCAGCAGCGTTTTTGGCGGCCAAGAGACCCAGTACTTC
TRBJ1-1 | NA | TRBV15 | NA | CATSREGGRMNTEAFF | TGTGCCACCAGCAGAGAAGGGGGGAGAATGAACACTGAAGCTTTCTTT
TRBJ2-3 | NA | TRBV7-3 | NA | CASSMDSRTDTQYF | TGTGCCAGCAGCATGGATAGCCGCACAGATACGCAGTATTTT
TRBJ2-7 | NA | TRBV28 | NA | CASSPLRTATYEQYF | TGTGCCAGCAGTCCCCTCCGGACGGCAACCTACGAGCAGTACTTC
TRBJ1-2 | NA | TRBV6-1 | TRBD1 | CASSVTGESYGYTF | TGTGCCAGCAGTGTGACAGGGGAGAGCTATGGCTACACCTTC
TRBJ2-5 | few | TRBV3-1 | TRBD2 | CASSQEIQAGDQETQYF | TGTGCCAGCAGCCAAGAAATTCAAGCGGGAGACCAAGAGACCCAGTACTTC
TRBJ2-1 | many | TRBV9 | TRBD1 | CASSVALGTGENEQFF | TGTGCCAGCAGCGTCGCCCTCGGGACAGGGGAAAATGAGCAGTTCTTC
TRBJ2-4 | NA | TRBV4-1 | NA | CASSPIFVRHGKNIQYF | TGCGCCAGCAGCCCGATTTTTGTTCGGCATGGTAAAAACATTCAGTACTTC
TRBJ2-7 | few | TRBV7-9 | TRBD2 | CASSNPGTSGYEQYF | TGTGCCAGCAGCAATCCCGGGACTAGCGGGTACGAGCAGTACTTC
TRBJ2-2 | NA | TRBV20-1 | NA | CSARTGFGGELFF | TGCAGTGCTAGAACCGGGTTTGGCGGGGAGCTGTTTTTT
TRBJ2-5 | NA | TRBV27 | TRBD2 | CASTTRGTSGKETQYF | TGTGCCAGCACCACCAGGGGGACTAGCGGGAAAGAGACCCAGTACTTC
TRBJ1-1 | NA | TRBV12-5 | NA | CASGPQTANTEAFF | TGTGCTAGTGGACCTCAGACAGCAAACACTGAAGCTTTCTTT
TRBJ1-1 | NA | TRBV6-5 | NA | CASSYARIRTEAFF | TGTGCCAGCAGTTACGCAAGGATTCGGACTGAAGCTTTCTTT
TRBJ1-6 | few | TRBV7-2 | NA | CASSLASRRANSPLHF | TGTGCCAGCAGCTTAGCCTCCAGGCGTGCTAATTCACCCCTCCACTTT
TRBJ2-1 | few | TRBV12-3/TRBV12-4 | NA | CASDVRGRSRALPGEQFF | TGTGCCAGCGACGTCAGGGGTAGGAGCCGGGCCCTACCGGGTGAGCAGTTCTTC
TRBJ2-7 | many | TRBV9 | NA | CASSVGLASLEQYF | TGTGCCAGCAGCGTAGGCCTAGCCTCCCTCGAGCAGTACTTC
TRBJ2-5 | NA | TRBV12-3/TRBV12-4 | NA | CASSFGTGVGETQYF | TGTGCCAGCAGTTTTGGGACGGGAGTTGGAGAGACCCAGTACTTC
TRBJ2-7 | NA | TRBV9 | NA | CASSPGLEDLEQYF | TGTGCCAGCAGCCCTGGCCTAGAGGATCTCGAGCAGTACTTC
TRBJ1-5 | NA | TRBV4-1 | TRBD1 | CASSQEGTGEGQPQHF | TGCGCCAGCAGCCAAGAAGGAACAGGGGAGGGTCAGCCCCAGCATTTT
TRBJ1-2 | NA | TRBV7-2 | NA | CASRHTRWSGYTF | TGTGCCAGCAGGCACACAAGATGGTCCGGCTACACCTTC
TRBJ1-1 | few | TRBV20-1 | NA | CSARDLGFGTEAFF | TGCAGTGCTAGAGATTTGGGGTTCGGCACTGAAGCTTTCTTT
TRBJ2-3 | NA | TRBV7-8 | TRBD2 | CASGLTLRGGVDTQYF | TGTGCCAGTGGATTGACCTTACGGGGGGGGGTGGATACGCAGTATTTT
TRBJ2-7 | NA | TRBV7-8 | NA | CASSLVTGPFGEQYF | TGTGCCAGCAGCTTAGTTACGGGGCCGTTTGGCGAGCAGTACTTC
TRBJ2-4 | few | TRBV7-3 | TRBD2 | CASSPRAGDPGNIQYF | TGTGCCAGCAGCCCCCGGGCGGGGGACCCGGGAAACATTCAGTACTTC
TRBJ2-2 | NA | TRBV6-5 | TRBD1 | CASSSGQGAVTGELFF | TGTGCCAGCAGTTCAGGACAGGGGGCGGTCACCGGGGAGCTGTTTTTT
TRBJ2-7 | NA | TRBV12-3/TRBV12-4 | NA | CASGPGHSSYEQYF | TGTGCCAGCGGCCCGGGACACAGCTCCTACGAGCAGTACTTC
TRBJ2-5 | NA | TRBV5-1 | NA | CASSVQGYSETQYF | TGCGCCAGTTCGGTACAGGGCTACTCAGAGACCCAGTACTTC
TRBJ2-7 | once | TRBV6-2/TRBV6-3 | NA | CASSSGASQGAEQYF | TGTGCCAGCAGCTCCGGAGCGAGCCAGGGCGCCGAGCAGTACTTC
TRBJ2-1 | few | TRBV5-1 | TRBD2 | CASSLGSGSGNEQFF | TGCGCCAGCAGCTTGGGGAGCGGGAGCGGCAATGAGCAGTTCTTC
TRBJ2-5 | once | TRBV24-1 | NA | CATSDFGDGTLETQYF | TGTGCCACCAGTGATTTTGGGGACGGGACCCTAGAGACCCAGTACTTC
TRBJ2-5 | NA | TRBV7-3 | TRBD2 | CASSLKGTSGYQETQYF | TGTGCCAGCAGCTTAAAGGGGACTAGCGGTTACCAAGAGACCCAGTACTTC